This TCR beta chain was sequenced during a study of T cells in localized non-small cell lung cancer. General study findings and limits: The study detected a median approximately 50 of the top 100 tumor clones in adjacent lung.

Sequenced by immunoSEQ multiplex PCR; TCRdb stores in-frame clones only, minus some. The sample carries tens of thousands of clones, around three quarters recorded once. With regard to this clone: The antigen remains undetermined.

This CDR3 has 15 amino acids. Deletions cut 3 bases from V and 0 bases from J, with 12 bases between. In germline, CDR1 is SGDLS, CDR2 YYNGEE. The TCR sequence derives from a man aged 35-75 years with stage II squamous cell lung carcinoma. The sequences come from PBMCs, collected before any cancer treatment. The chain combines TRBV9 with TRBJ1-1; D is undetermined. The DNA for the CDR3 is TGTGCCAGCAGCGAGGCCTGGCAGTTGAACACTGAAGCTTTCTTT. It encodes CASSEAWQLNTEAFF. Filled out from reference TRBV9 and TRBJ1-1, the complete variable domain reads DSGVTQTPKHLITATGQRVTLRCSPRSGDLSVYWYQQSLDQGLQFLIQYYNGEERAKGNILERFSAQQFPDLHSELNLSSLELGDSALYFCASSEAWQLNTEAFFGQGTRLTVV.